This T cell receptor (beta chain) was recorded in a study of blood T cell repertoires in COVID-19. Study information: Material from acute and convalescent COVID-19 was sourced from the United States, Italy and Spain. PBMCs, B-cell-depleted T cells, or T cells provided the cDNA or gDNA that made up the material.

The data were produced by immunoSEQ multiplex PCR, yet TCRdb's version contains in-frame clones alone and is incomplete. The repertoire includes roughly 93,000 clones, 87% of them detected once, and over 0.95% sits in the top ten. Germline CDR1 reads GTSNPN; CDR2 reads SVGIG (reference sequence). V was clipped by 0 bases and J by 2 bases, with 10 bases between them. The CDR3 spans 14 residues. This TCR was sampled from a human donor in a cohort sampled during active COVID-19. The material sequenced was peripheral blood. The chain couples TRBV30 to TRBJ2-5, with D unresolved. DNA for the CDR3: TGTGCCTGGAGTGTACAGAAAGTACAAGAGACCCAGTACTTC. It encodes CAWSVQKVQETQYF. The full variable domain, rest sourced from reference TRBV30 and TRBJ2-5, is SQTIHQWPATLVQPVGSPLSLECTVEGTSNPNLYWYRQAAGRGLQLLFYSVGIGQISSEVPQNLSASRPQDRQFILSSKKLLLSDSGFYLCAWSVQKVQETQYFGPGTRLLVL.